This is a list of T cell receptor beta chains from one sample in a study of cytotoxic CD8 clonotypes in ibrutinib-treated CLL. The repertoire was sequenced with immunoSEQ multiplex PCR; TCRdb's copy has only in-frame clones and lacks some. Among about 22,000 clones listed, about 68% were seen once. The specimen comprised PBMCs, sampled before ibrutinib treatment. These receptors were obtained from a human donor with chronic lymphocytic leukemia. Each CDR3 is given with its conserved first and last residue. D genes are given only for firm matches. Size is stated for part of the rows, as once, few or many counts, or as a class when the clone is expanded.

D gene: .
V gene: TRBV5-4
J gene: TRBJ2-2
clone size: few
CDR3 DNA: TGTGCCAGCACCAACTTGTCGAGGCCCGGGGAGCTGTTTTTT
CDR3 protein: CASTNLSRPGELFF

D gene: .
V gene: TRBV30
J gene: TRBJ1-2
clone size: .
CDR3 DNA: TGTGCCTGGATAGGACGAGTGGGGGGCTACACCTTC
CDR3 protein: CAWIGRVGGYTF

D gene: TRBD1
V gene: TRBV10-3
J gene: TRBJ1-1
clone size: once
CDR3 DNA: TGTGCCATCAGTGGGGCAGACAGGGTGGGAACTGAAGCTTTCTTT
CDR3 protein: CAISGADRVGTEAFF

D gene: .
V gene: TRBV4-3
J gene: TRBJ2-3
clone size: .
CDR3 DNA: TGCGCCAGCAGCCGCACTCCCCCAACGGAGGCTACGCAGTATTTT
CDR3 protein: CASSRTPPTEATQYF

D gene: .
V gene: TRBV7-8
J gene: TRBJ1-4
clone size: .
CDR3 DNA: TGTGCCAGCAGCTTAAATGGGCAGACTAATGAAAAACTGTTTTTT
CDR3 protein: CASSLNGQTNEKLFF

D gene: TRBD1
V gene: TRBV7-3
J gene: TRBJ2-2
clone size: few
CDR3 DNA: TGTGCCAGCAGCCTACAGGGGCTAGGGACCGGGGAGCTGTTTTTT
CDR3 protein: CASSLQGLGTGELFF

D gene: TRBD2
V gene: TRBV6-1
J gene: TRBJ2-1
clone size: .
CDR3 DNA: TGTGCCAGCAGTGATGGACTAGCGGGGGGTACCTTCAATGAGCAGTTCTTC
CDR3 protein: CASSDGLAGGTFNEQFF

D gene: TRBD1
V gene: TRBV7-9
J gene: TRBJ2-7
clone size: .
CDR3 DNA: TGTGCCAGCAGCCCACCCCGGGACAGGCCTTACGAGCAGTACTTC
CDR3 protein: CASSPPRDRPYEQYF

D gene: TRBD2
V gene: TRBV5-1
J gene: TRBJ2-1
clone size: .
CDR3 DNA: TGCGCCAGCAGCTTGGGGCTAGCGGGGGGGCCTGGTCCTAGGATTGAGCAGTTCTTC
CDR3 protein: CASSLGLAGGPGPRIEQFF

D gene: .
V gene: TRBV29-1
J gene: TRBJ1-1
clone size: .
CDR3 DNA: TGCAGCGTCGCACAGGCTCGGAACACTGAAGCTTTCTTT
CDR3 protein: CSVAQARNTEAFF

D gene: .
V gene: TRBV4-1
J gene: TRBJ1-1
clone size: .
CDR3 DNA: TGCGCCAGCAGCCAAGGTCCAGGCACGAACACTGAAGCTTTCTTT
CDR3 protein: CASSQGPGTNTEAFF

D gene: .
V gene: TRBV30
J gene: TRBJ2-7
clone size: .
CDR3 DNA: TGTGCCTGGAGCCTCGGGGTAGCGGAGGGGATACGGTCCTACGAGCAGTACTTC
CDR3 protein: CAWSLGVAEGIRSYEQYF

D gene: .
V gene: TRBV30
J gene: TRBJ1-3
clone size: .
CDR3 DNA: TGTGCCTGGACCCTCTCTGGAAACACCATATATTTT
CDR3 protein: CAWTLSGNTIYF

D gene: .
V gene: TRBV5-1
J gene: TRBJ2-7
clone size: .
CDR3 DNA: TGCGCCAGCAGCTTGGTTGACGTACAGGCCTACGAGCAGTACTTC
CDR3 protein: CASSLVDVQAYEQYF

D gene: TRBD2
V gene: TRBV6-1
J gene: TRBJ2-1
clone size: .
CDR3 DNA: TGTGCCAGCAGTGAAGGGGTTAGCGGGGGGTCTTACAATGAGCAGTTCTTC
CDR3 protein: CASSEGVSGGSYNEQFF

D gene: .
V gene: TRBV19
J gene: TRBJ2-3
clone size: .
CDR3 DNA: TGTGCCAGTAAGCCGGACAGACTCACAGATACGCAGTATTTT
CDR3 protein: CASKPDRLTDTQYF

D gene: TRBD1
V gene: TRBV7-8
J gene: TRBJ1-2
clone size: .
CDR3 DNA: TGTGCCAGCAGCCACCATGCGCAGGGGGCGAACTATGGCTACACCTTC
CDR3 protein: CASSHHAQGANYGYTF

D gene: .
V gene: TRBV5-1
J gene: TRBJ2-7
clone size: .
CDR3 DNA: TGCGCCAGCAGCTTGGCCTTGGGGAACGAGCAGTACTTC
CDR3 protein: CASSLALGNEQYF

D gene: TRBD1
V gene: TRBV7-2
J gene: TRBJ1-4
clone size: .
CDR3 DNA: TGTGCCAGCAGCTTAGGGGGACAGGCCGGGGGTAATGAAAAACTGTTTTTT
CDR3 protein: CASSLGGQAGGNEKLFF

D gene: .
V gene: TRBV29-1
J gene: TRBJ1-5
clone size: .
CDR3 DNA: TGCAGCGTTGCCGTTAGCAATCAGCCCCAGCATTTT
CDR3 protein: CSVAVSNQPQHF

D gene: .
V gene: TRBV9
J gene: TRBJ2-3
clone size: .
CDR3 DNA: TGTGCCAGCAGCGTAGCCCACGGCGCTCGGAAAGATACGCAGTATTTT
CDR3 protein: CASSVAHGARKDTQYF

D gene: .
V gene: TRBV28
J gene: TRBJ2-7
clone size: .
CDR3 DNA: TGTGCCAGCAGTTCGACTAGCTACGAGCAGTACTTC
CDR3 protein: CASSSTSYEQYF

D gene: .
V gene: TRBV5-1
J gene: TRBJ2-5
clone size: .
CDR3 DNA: TGCGCCAGCAGCTCCCCTGGCGGACAAGAGACCCAGTACTTC
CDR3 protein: CASSSPGGQETQYF

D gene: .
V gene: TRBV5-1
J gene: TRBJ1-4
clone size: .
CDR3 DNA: TGCGCCAGCAGCTTCGGGAGTGCAACTAATGAAAAACTGTTTTTT
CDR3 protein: CASSFGSATNEKLFF

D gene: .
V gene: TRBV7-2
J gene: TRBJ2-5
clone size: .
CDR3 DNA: TGTGCCAGCAGCCCCGGGGTTTCACAAGAGACCCAGTACTTC
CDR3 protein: CASSPGVSQETQYF

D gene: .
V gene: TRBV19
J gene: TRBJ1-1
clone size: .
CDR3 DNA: TGTGCCAGTACCCAGTTATCCAGCAACACTGAAGCTTTCTTT
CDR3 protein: CASTQLSSNTEAFF

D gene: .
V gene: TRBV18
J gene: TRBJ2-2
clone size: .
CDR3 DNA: TGTGCCAGCTCACCCCAGGGCCACGGGGAGCTGTTTTTT
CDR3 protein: CASSPQGHGELFF

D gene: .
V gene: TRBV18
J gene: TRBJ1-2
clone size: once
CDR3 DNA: TGTGCCAGCTCCTCTCTCAACGAACTGAACTATGGCTACACCTTC
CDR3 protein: CASSSLNELNYGYTF

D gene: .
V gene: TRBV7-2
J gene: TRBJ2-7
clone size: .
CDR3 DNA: TGTGCCAGCAGCTCCCGTCAGGTCCCACCGTATGAAAGCTCCTACGAGCAGTACTTC
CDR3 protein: CASSSRQVPPYESSYEQYF

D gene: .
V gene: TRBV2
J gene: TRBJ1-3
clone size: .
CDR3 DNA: TGTGCCAGCAGGACCAGCAAGGGAGGGACTGGAAACACCATATATTTT
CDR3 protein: CASRTSKGGTGNTIYF

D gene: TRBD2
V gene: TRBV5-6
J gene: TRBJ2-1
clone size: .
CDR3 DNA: TGTGCCAGCTCCGGGGCTAGCGGTGAGCAGTTCTTC
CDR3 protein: CASSGASGEQFF

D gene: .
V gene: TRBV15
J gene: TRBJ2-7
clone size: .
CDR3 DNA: TGTGCCACCAGCAGAGATGTGTTGAGAGTTGGGTTGCAGTACTTC
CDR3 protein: CATSRDVLRVGLQYF

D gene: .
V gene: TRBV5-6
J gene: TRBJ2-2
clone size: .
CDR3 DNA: TGTGCCAGCAGCTACCGGGACGGATACACCGGGGAGCTGTTTTTT
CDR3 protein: CASSYRDGYTGELFF

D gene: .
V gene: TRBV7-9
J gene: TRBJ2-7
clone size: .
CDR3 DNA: TGTGCCAGCAGCTTAGCAGGGCGCAGGGACTACGAGCAGTACTTC
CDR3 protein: CASSLAGRRDYEQYF

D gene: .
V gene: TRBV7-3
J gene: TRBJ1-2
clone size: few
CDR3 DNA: TGTGCCAGCAGCTCCCAGCCGCTGGGTGGCTACACCTTC
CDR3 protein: CASSSQPLGGYTF

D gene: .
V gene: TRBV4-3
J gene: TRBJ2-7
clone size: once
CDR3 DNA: TGCGCCAGCAGCCAAGATTACGCCGAGCAGTACTTC
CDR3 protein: CASSQDYAEQYF

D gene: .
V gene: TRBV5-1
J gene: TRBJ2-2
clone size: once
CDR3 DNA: TGCGCCAGCAGCTTGGGGCAGCACACCGGGGAGCTGTTTTTT
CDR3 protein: CASSLGQHTGELFF

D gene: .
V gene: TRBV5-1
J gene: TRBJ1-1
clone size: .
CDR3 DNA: TGCGCCAGCAGCTTGGTAGCCGGGTTGAACACTGAAGCTTTCTTT
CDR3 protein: CASSLVAGLNTEAFF

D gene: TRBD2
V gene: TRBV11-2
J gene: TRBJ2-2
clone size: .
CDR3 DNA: TGTGCCAGCAGCCCCAGACTAGCTCCCGGGGAGCTGTTTTTT
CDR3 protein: CASSPRLAPGELFF